The 13 T cell receptor beta chains presented below share a single source sample, sequenced in a study of CD8 T cells in Susac syndrome. Random hexamers were used to reverse transcribe an amount of about 0.45 to 1 ug RNA. Via MiXCR, TCRdb re-called the immunoSEQ multiplex PCR reads, giving one row per CDR3 protein. The sample includes some 180,000 distinct CDR3 sequences, around 93% of them seen just once. Sequenced material: CD4+ T cells from PBMCs. The receptors originated from a human donor in good health.

This chain joins TRBV3-1 and TRBJ2-2; TRBD1 or TRBD2 may be the D gene (5 bases each). The V end was cut by 4 bases, the J end by 6 bases, with 9 bases between. The CDR3 length is 13 residues. Per the germline V gene, CDR1 is LGHDT and CDR2 is YNNKEL (reference sequence). CDR3 loop: CASSLRDAGELFF. For the CDR3, the DNA is TGTGCCAGCAGCCTCAGGGACGCCGGGGAGCTGTTTTTT.

This chain uses TRBV3-1 with TRBJ2-7; D may be TRBD1 or TRBD2 (5 bases each). The CDR3 has 15 amino acids. Germline lookup yields CDR1 LGHDT and CDR2 YNNKEL (reference sequence). The V gene lost 1 base and the J gene lost 4 bases, with 14 bases spanning the gap. CDR3 nucleotides: TGTGCCAGCAGCCAAGCAAGGGGAGCAGCGTACGAGCAGTACGTC. Amino acid sequence: CASSQARGAAYEQYV.

V and J are TRBV28 and TRBJ1-4; no clear D gene. Per the germline V gene, CDR1 is MDHEN and CDR2 is SYDVKM. The CDR3 loop spans 14 amino acids. Trimming left V 3 bases short and J 0 bases short, with 5 bases between. The CDR3 protein is CASSLVATNEKLFF. In nucleotides, the CDR3 is TGTGCCAGCAGTTTGGTTGCAACTAATGAAAAACTGTTTTTT.

Notes on this clonotype: Relative to the germline gene, one junction end is altered; a read error may explain this. The rearrangement uses TRBV5-1 and TRBJ1-5; D remains unclear. CDR1 is SGHRS and CDR2 is YFSETQ in the germline V gene. CDR3 length: 15 residues. CDR3 DNA: TGCGCCAGTAGCTACGCGGGAGATAGCAATCAGCCCCAGCATTTT. Its protein product is CASSYAGDSNQPQHF.

The chain links TRBV6-5 to TRBJ1-6; the D is unclear. The germline CDR1 and CDR2 sequences are MNHEY and SVGAGI. The CDR3 loop spans 16 amino acids. Trimming cost V 2 bases and J 0 bases, with 8 bases left between them. Written as DNA, the CDR3 is TGTGCCAGCAGTTACAAGACTCTCTCCTATAATTCACCCCTCCACTTT. Protein: CASSYKTLSYNSPLHF.

V and J are TRBV29-1 and TRBJ1-5; 8 nucleotides line up with TRBD1. This CDR3 has 14 residues. CDR1 is SQVTM, CDR2 ANQGSEA, per germline. After removal of 5 bases from V and 1 base from J, the junction contained 4 bases not matched to a gene. Here the CDR3 reads CSVSGQGSNQPQHF. The CDR3 DNA is TGCAGCGTTTCCGGACAGGGAAGCAATCAGCCCCAGCATTTT. The entire variable domain, with the rest obtained from reference TRBV29-1 and TRBJ1-5, is as follows: SAVISQKPSRDICQRGTSLTIQCQVDSQVTMMFWYRQQPGQSLTLIATANQGSEATYESGFVIDKFPISRPNLTFSTLTVSNMSPEDSSIYLCSVSGQGSNQPQHFGDGTRLSIL.

This clonotype was detected once. The chain recombines TRBV7-9 with TRBJ2-4; the match to TRBD2 covers 10 bases. The germline V gene encodes CDR1 SEHNR and CDR2 FQNEAQ (reference sequence). The CDR3 has 15 residues. With V trimmed by 5 bases and J by 8 bases, 9 bases remained unmatched. CDR3 sequence reads: CASSPASGGGDIQYF. CDR3 bases: TGTGCCAGCAGCCCTGCTAGCGGGGGCGGAGACATTCAGTACTTC.

This clonotype was picked up one time. The CDR3 spells CASTRISDTQYF. The CDR3 DNA sequence: TGTGCCAGCACTCGTATATCAGATACGCAGTATTTT. This chain connects TRBV28 to TRBJ2-3; D is unresolved. CDR3 length: 12 residues. CDR1 MDHEN and CDR2 SYDVKM come from the germline V gene. The germline V and J ends were trimmed by 7 bases and 4 bases, with 9 bases remaining between them.

This clonotype was detected only once. The gene calls are TRBV12-3 or TRBV12-4 and TRBJ1-4; D gene unclear. V lost 4 bases and J 7 bases, leaving 13 bases between the germline ends. The CDR3 consists of 14 residues. DNA for the CDR3: TGTGCCAGCAGTTCCCGGGAGCGATCTGAAAAACTGTTTTTT. Its protein is CASSSRERSEKLFF.

This chain links TRBV6-2 or TRBV6-3 with TRBJ2-7; TRBD1 agrees at 8 bases. CDR3 length equals 14 residues. Germline V CDR1 and CDR2: MNHEY, SVGEGT. The V and J ends lost 8 bases and 2 bases, in that order; junction bases with no gene match: 8. CDR3 protein: CASHADRAAYEQYF. The CDR3 nucleotides read TGTGCCAGCCACGCGGACAGGGCGGCCTACGAGCAGTACTTC.

This rearrangement joins TRBV3-1 to TRBJ1-3; D is possibly TRBD1 (5 bases). Trimming took off 0 bases at V and 2 bases at J, with 17 bases between the two ends. CDR1 is LGHDT, CDR2 YNNKEL, per germline (reference sequence). This CDR3 is 18 amino acids long. CDR3 nucleotide sequence: TGTGCCAGCAGCCAAGATCCATGGCCGGGACGAGCTGGAAACACCATATATTTT. Protein product: CASSQDPWPGRAGNTIYF. Looking up the rest from reference TRBV3-1 and TRBJ1-3 gives the full variable domain: DTAVSQTPKYLVTQMGNDKSIKCEQNLGHDTMYWYKQDSKKFLKIMFSYNNKELIINETVPNRFSPKSPDKAHLNLHINSLELGDSAVYFCASSQDPWPGRAGNTIYFGEGSWLTVV.

The chain joins TRBV5-1 to TRBJ2-5; D is perhaps TRBD1 or TRBD2 (5 bases each). Trimming shortened V by 0 bases and J by 2 bases, and 11 bases separated the two germline ends. The CDR3 runs to 15 residues. The germline gives CDR1 SGHRS, CDR2 YFSETQ. For the CDR3, the DNA is TGCGCCAGCAGCTTGGATGGGACGGGGCAAGAGACCCAGTACTTC. Its translation is CASSLDGTGQETQYF.

The rearrangement joins TRBV7-9 to TRBJ1-1; D gene ambiguous. The CDR3 extends over 14 amino acids. The V gene lost 7 bases and the J gene lost 0 bases, with 12 bases spanning the gap. Per germline, CDR1 SEHNR and CDR2 FQNEAQ (reference sequence). The CDR3 nucleotides read TGTGCCAGCACCGAGGGCGGCATGAACACTGAAGCTTTCTTT. Residues: CASTEGGMNTEAFF. Full variable domain (remainder filled in from reference TRBV7-9 and TRBJ1-1): DTGVSQNPRHKITKRGQNVTFRCDPISEHNRLYWYRQTLGQGPEFLTYFQNEAQLEKSRLLSDRFSAERPKGSFSTLEIQRTEQGDSAMYLCASTEGGMNTEAFFGQGTRLTVV.